This T cell receptor (beta chain) was profiled in a study of TIL therapy for anti-PD-1-resistant metastatic lung cancer. Time point denoted: pre-treatment sample, taken before nivolumab and TIL therapy. The immunoSEQ assay was v3. Assay: immunoSEQ multiplex PCR; the TCRdb copy retains only in-frame clones and omits some. This repertoire shows 50,000 to 60,000 clones, around four fifths found once; its top ten account for less than 3.5%. There are 16 residues in the CDR3. CDR1 KGHSH and CDR2 LQKENI come from the germline V gene. Between the trimmed V and J ends, which lost 0 bases and 4 bases, there was a span of 14 bases.

This material consisted of blood, taken at baseline. This TCR derives from a person aged 25 to 80 with non-small cell lung cancer. The rearrangement uses TRBV18 and TRBJ2-3; D may be TRBD1 or TRBD2 (6 bases each). This chain's CDR3 is CASSPPGGRVADTQYF. The CDR3 DNA follows: TGTGCCAGCTCACCACCGGGGGGCAGGGTAGCAGATACGCAGTATTTT.